This T cell receptor (beta chain) is drawn from a study of blood T cells in healthy people across ages. A second PCR, run for roughly 7 to 11 cycles, used a sample-barcoded 5' primer plus a J-beta primer mix. TCRdb analysed the 5' RACE reads with MiXCR anew, one entry per CDR3 protein. The data hold 660,000 or so distinct CDR3 sequences, with roughly 58% observed a single time. The sequence derives from a man aged 60-69 years in good health. Specimen: blood.

The CDR3 region is CSVERQGVSTDTQYF. The DNA for the CDR3 is TGCAGCGTTGAACGCCAGGGCGTAAGCACAGATACGCAGTATTTT. The chain has TRBV29-1 and TRBJ2-3; D may be TRBD1 (5 bases). The length of the CDR3 is 15 residues. Trimming left V 2 bases short and J 0 bases short, with 12 bases between. Germline-derived CDR1 and CDR2 are SQVTM and ANQGSEA.